Below are 28 T cell receptor beta chains sequenced from a single sample in a study of T cells in Graves' hyperthyroidism and ophthalmopathy (dated by TCRdb to between 2018 and 2020). Libraries were constructed by multiplex PCR. Sequencing relied on an Illumina HiSeq 2000. Amplification of TCR beta CDR3 regions was carried out from RNA transcripts. The TCR CDR3 was subjected to a first round of RT-PCR using the HTBI primer set and the Qiagen OneStep RT-PCR kit. TCRdb reran the public reads through fastp at Q25 and MiXCR, keeping productive beta chains. Each entry is one CDR3 protein sequence, shown with its most common DNA and genes. For this sample the table gives about 460,000 distinct CDR3 sequences, of which roughly 22% were detected only once. The ten biggest clones cover approximately 49% of the sample. Sequencing was done on a sample of blood. The receptors were gathered from a woman in her 70s with Graves' ophthalmopathy.

This chain links TRBV6-1 with TRBJ2-7; D not resolved. Germline V gene data show CDR1 as MNHNS and CDR2 as SASEGT. Trimming removed 5 bases from V and 8 bases from J, with 13 bases in between. The CDR3 runs to 12 residues. CDR3 region: CASSSDSKQQYF. Written as DNA, the CDR3 is TGTGCCAGCAGTTCCGATTCAAAGCAGCAGTACTTC.

V gene TRBV12-5 combines with J gene TRBJ2-1; D is unresolved. The germline CDR1 and CDR2 sequences are LGHNT and FRNRAP. The CDR3 runs to 13 residues. V lost 2 bases and J lost 7, with 9 bases in between. The CDR3, as DNA: TGTGCTAGTGGTTTGCGTTCTAGGAATGAGCAGTTCTTC. It encodes CASGLRSRNEQFF.

This clonotype has a count of ten or more. The chain couples TRBV12-3 or TRBV12-4 to TRBJ1-1; the D is unclear. V dropped 7 bases and J dropped 1 base, with 13 bases sitting between them. The CDR3 has 14 amino acids. CDR3 sequence (DNA): TGTGCCAGCAACATTGGAGGTTCGAACACTGAAGCTTTCTTT. Its protein product is CASNIGGSNTEAFF.

In the case of this clonotype: This could be a read error, since a much larger clone is one nucleotide away. The chain employs TRBV2 and TRBJ2-5; 11 positions agree with TRBD2. CDR1 and CDR2 (germline): SNHLY, FYNNEI. CDR3 length: 17 amino acids. The CDR3 region has the DNA TGTGCCAGCAGTGAAGGTTGGGGACTAGCGGACCAAGAGACCCAGTGCTTC. This sequence encodes CASSEGWGLADQETQCF.

V usage is TRBV30 and J usage is TRBJ2-1; 8 bases fit TRBD2. V was pared by 5 bases and J by 13 bases, with 10 bases of the junction left unmatched. CDR3 length equals 12 residues. In germline, CDR1 is GTSNPN, CDR2 SVGIG (reference sequence). DNA for the CDR3: TGTGCCTGGCGGGGGGGCGGGGTTTTTCAGTTCTTC. It specifies CAWRGGGVFQFF.

This clonotype was counted at least ten times. The chain combines TRBV27 with TRBJ2-2, with 8 bases matching TRBD1. Germline assignment: CDR1 MNHEY and CDR2 SMNVEV (reference sequence). The CDR3 has 15 residues. Unmatched junction bases numbered 7, after V lost 6 bases and J lost 4 bases. The CDR3 loop reads CASSPRDRSTGELFF. The CDR3 region has the DNA TGTGCCAGCAGCCCCCGGGACAGGAGCACCGGGGAGCTGTTTTTT.

This clonotype was found a few times. Here the CDR3 DNA reads TGCGCCAGCAGCTTGATTGACGCGAACACCGGGGAGCTGTTTTTT. Protein: CASSLIDANTGELFF. This chain links TRBV5-1 with TRBJ2-2, with D unresolved. The CDR3 loop spans 15 amino acids. Germline CDR1 reads SGHRS; CDR2 reads YFSETQ. V was cut by 1 base and J by 0 bases, with 7 bases left in between.

Points on this clonotype: A read error may be the cause here, since a much bigger clone is one base away. The chain combines TRBV2 with TRBJ2-2, with TRBD2 as a possible D gene (5 bases). The CDR3 spans 13 residues. Per the germline V gene, CDR1 is SNHLY and CDR2 is FYNNEI. For the CDR3, the DNA is TGTGCCAGCAGCGTCAAGAACACCGGGGAGCCGTTTTTT. It specifies CASSVKNTGEPFF.

The chain links TRBV5-4 to TRBJ2-4, with TRBD1 matching 7 bases. Germline assignment: CDR1 SGHNT and CDR2 YYREEE (reference sequence). The CDR3 spans 16 residues. The J segment lost 1 base and the V segment lost 4 bases, leaving 8 bases of the junction unmatched. The chain's CDR3 is CASSGRDSGAKNIQYF. The DNA for the CDR3 is TGTGCCAGCAGCGGTCGGGACAGTGGGGCCAAAAACATTCAGTACTTC. The full variable domain, rest sourced from reference TRBV5-4 and TRBJ2-4, is ETGVTQSPTHLIKTRGQQVTLRCSSQSGHNTVSWYQQALGQGPQFIFQYYREEENGRGNFPPRFSGLQFPNYSSELNVNALELDDSALYLCASSGRDSGAKNIQYFGAGTRLSVL.

This clonotype occurred a few times. In nucleotides, the CDR3 is TGTGCCAGCAGCTCTCTAGGACTAGCGGGAGTGGGTGAGCAGTTCTTC. Translating it yields CASSSLGLAGVGEQFF. The V gene is TRBV7-3, the J gene TRBJ2-1; the match to TRBD2 covers 13 bases. The junction had 9 bases not matched to a gene; V was cut back by 4 bases and J by 9 bases. The germline CDR1 and CDR2 sequences are SGHTA and FQGTGA. The CDR3 totals 16 residues.

This clonotype was seen only a few times. CDR3 nucleotide sequence: TGTGCTAGTGCCTTCGGGAACACTGAAGCTTTCTTT. Its protein is CASAFGNTEAFF. The chain carries TRBV12-5 and TRBJ1-1; D is ambiguous. This CDR3 is 12 amino acids long. The germline gives CDR1 LGHNT, CDR2 FRNRAP. The germline V and J ends were trimmed by 7 bases and 1 base, with 7 bases remaining between them.

This clonotype was found many times. The V and J genes are TRBV12-3 or TRBV12-4 and TRBJ2-7; D might be TRBD2 (5 bases). The CDR3 has 14 amino acids. Trimming removed 3 bases from V and 2 bases from J, with 11 bases in between. This CDR3 is CASSFTGKTYEQYF. The CDR3 coding sequence is TGTGCCAGCAGTTTCACGGGGAAAACCTACGAGCAGTACTTC.

This clonotype was seen only a few times. The genes are TRBV3-1 and TRBJ1-2; D not certain. The CDR3 is 12 residues long. Germline-derived CDR1 and CDR2 are LGHDT and YNNKEL (reference sequence). The V end was cut by 1 base, the J end by 4 bases, with 4 bases between. The CDR3 bases are TGTGCCAGCAGCCAAGTGGCCTATGGCTACACCTTC. Translating gives CASSQVAYGYTF.

The rearrangement joins TRBV3-1 to TRBJ2-2, with D perhaps matching TRBD1 or TRBD2 (5 bases each). Germline lookup yields CDR1 LGHDT and CDR2 YNNKEL (reference sequence). The CDR3 sequence is 17 residues long. Between the trimmed V and J ends, which lost 3 bases and 7 bases, there was a span of 21 bases. The CDR3 spells CASSHLGRSQGVGELFF. The CDR3 region has the DNA TGTGCCAGCAGCCACCTGGGTCGTAGCCAGGGAGTCGGGGAGCTGTTTTTT.

The gene calls are TRBV20-1 and TRBJ1-1; maybe TRBD1 (5 bases). Trimming pared 0 bases from V and 0 bases from J, leaving 14 bases between. Germline CDR1 reads DFQATT; CDR2 reads SNEGSKA (reference sequence). CDR3 length: 16 residues. DNA of the CDR3: TGCAGTGCTAGAGATCATCGAGACAGCATGAACACTGAAGCTTTCTTT. This codes for CSARDHRDSMNTEAFF.

The chain uses TRBV20-1 and TRBJ2-3, with 9 nucleotides matching TRBD2. This CDR3 has 13 residues. Trimming at V came to 5 bases and at J to 5 bases, leaving 5 bases not matched to a gene. Germline V gene sequence: CDR1 DFQATT, CDR2 SNEGSKA (reference sequence). The DNA of the CDR3 is TGCAGTGCTGGGGGACTAGCTAAAGATACGCAGTATTTT. This sequence encodes CSAGGLAKDTQYF.

This clonotype was counted ten times or more. The chain recombines TRBV28 with TRBJ1-1, with 11 nucleotides matching TRBD1. The CDR3 runs to 17 residues. CDR1 is MDHEN, CDR2 SYDVKM, per germline. V lost 3 bases and J lost 7; bases outside the gene matches: 13. CDR3 region: CASSFSPGTGGEIEAFF. Written as DNA, the CDR3 is TGTGCCAGCAGTTTCTCCCCTGGGACAGGGGGGGAAATTGAAGCTTTCTTT.

The sample holds many counts of this clonotype. The CDR3 reads CASSINRMLAGGGYYNEQFF. CDR3 nucleotides: TGTGCCAGTAGTATTAATCGCATGCTAGCGGGAGGAGGCTACTACAATGAGCAGTTCTTC. The rearrangement joins TRBV19 to TRBJ2-1; TRBD2 matches at 11 bases. CDR3 length: 20 amino acids. The J segment lost 3 bases and the V segment lost 3 bases, leaving 16 bases of the junction unmatched. Germline values: CDR1 LNHDA, CDR2 SQIVND (reference sequence).

This clonotype was recorded a few times. This sequence joins TRBV4-1 and TRBJ2-1, with 11 bases lining up with TRBD2. The CDR3 contains 15 residues. With V trimmed by 2 bases and J by 8 bases, 5 bases remained unmatched. Per germline, CDR1 MGHRA and CDR2 YSYEKL. The CDR3 loop is CASSQIAGGPDEQFF. The CDR3 DNA sequence: TGCGCCAGCAGCCAAATAGCGGGAGGGCCCGATGAGCAGTTCTTC.

The chain carries TRBV3-1 and TRBJ1-6; perhaps TRBD1 as D (5 bases). This CDR3 region has 14 residues. Trimming shortened V by 2 bases and J by 9 bases, and 11 bases separated the two germline ends. Germline-derived CDR1 and CDR2 are LGHDT and YNNKEL (reference sequence). CDR3 sequence (DNA): TGTGCCAGCAGCCAATCCATAGGGACTTCACCCCTCCACTTT. This translates into CASSQSIGTSPLHF.

J is TRBJ2-3 and V is TRBV20-1; 14 bases are a match to TRBD2. Per the germline V gene, CDR1 is DFQATT and CDR2 is SNEGSKA (reference sequence). The CDR3 is 16 amino acids. Trimming at V came to 1 base and at J to 5 bases, leaving 5 bases not matched to a gene. CDR3 DNA sequence: TGCAGTGCTAGAGGGGGACTAGCGGGAGATCTAGATACGCAGTATTTT. This translates into CSARGGLAGDLDTQYF.

Details on this clonotype: The junction differs from germline at one of its ends, possibly a read error. This chain's CDR3 is CANSERGRMWGYTF. The CDR3 bases are TGTGCCAACAGTGAGAGGGGGCGTATGTGGGGCTACACCTTC. The V gene is TRBV2, the J gene TRBJ1-2; 7 bases are shared with TRBD1. The CDR3 totals 14 residues. CDR1 is SNHLY and CDR2 is FYNNEI in the germline V gene.

This sequence joins TRBV3-1 and TRBJ1-1, with D unresolved. This CDR3 region has 15 residues. Trimming stripped 1 base from V and 4 bases from J, with 13 bases between. CDR1 and CDR2 from the germline V gene are LGHDT and YNNKEL (reference sequence). CDR3 bases: TGTGCCAGCAGCCAAGGTACGGGAGTGAGCACTGAAGCTTTCTTT. This translates into CASSQGTGVSTEAFF. Looking up the rest from reference TRBV3-1 and TRBJ1-1 gives the full variable domain: DTAVSQTPKYLVTQMGNDKSIKCEQNLGHDTMYWYKQDSKKFLKIMFSYNNKELIINETVPNRFSPKSPDKAHLNLHINSLELGDSAVYFCASSQGTGVSTEAFFGQGTRLTVV.

V is TRBV20-1 and J is TRBJ2-3, with 10 positions matching TRBD2. The CDR3 totals 15 residues. Germline trimming cut 3 bases from V and 0 bases from J; bases unmatched to any gene: 3. The V gene's germline CDR1 is DFQATT and CDR2 SNEGSKA (reference sequence). CDR3 protein: CSARVTSGSTDTQYF. CDR3 DNA: TGCAGTGCTAGGGTGACTAGCGGGAGCACAGATACGCAGTATTTT.

The chain carries TRBV12-5 and TRBJ1-2; tentative D call: TRBD1 (5 bases). The germline CDR1 and CDR2 sequences are LGHNT and FRNRAP. This CDR3 is built from 18 residues. The V and J ends lost 0 bases and 0 bases respectively, with 17 bases between them. The CDR3: CASGLVLGRAFANYGYTF. CDR3 coding DNA: TGTGCTAGTGGTTTGGTACTCGGCAGGGCCTTCGCTAACTATGGCTACACCTTC.

This chain connects TRBV18 to TRBJ1-5, with D possibly TRBD1 on 6 matching bases. Germline V gene data show CDR1 as KGHSH and CDR2 as LQKENI. This CDR3 is 17 amino acids long. Deletions cut 2 bases from V and 2 bases from J, with 16 bases between. The CDR3 loop reads CASSPTRQGLGNQPQHF. CDR3 in DNA: TGTGCCAGCTCACCAACACGGCAGGGGCTAGGCAATCAGCCCCAGCATTTT.

Ten or more counts support this clonotype. J is TRBJ2-1 and V is TRBV7-3; possibly TRBD1 or TRBD2 for D (6 bases each). This CDR3 is built from 15 residues. CDR1 SGHTA and CDR2 FQGTGA come from the germline V gene. The ends were cut back, 2 bases at V and 10 bases at J, with 18 bases in the middle. CDR3 sequence reads: CASSLLGPRGGEQFF. DNA of the CDR3: TGTGCCAGCAGCTTATTAGGTCCAAGAGGGGGGGAGCAGTTCTTC.

This clonotype has a handful of counts. This sequence joins TRBV4-1 and TRBJ1-4, with a weak D call TRBD1 (6 bases). The CDR3 loop spans 15 amino acids. Germline V gives CDR1 MGHRA, CDR2 YSYEKL. V was trimmed by 2 bases and J by 4 bases, leaving 11 bases between them. The CDR3 DNA follows: TGCGCCAGCAGCCAATCTGACAGGAGTAATGAAAAACTGTTTTTT. It codes for CASSQSDRSNEKLFF.